The 9 T cell receptor beta chains reported below all come from one sample, sequenced in a study of Graves' ophthalmopathy and Graves' hyperthyroidism (dated by TCRdb to 2017 to 2018). Instrument on record: Illumina HiSeq 2000. TCR beta CDR3 regions were amplified from RNA transcripts for repertoire sequencing. The first round of RT-PCR was done with HTBI primers and the Qiagen OneStep RT-PCR kit, and was followed by a second round of multiplex PCR, then size selection and purification. TCRdb cleaned the public reads at Q25 with fastp, built clones with MiXCR and kept in-frame beta chains. A single entry per CDR3 protein holds the most common genes and DNA from its merged rows. In all, the sample holds hundreds of thousands of distinct CDR3 sequences, and under 25% of those were seen once. Of the sample, 2.5% to 3.5% falls within the top ten clones. The sequenced material came from peripheral blood. The receptors were gathered from a woman in her late teens or twenties with stable Graves' hyperthyroidism. Donor details come from another sample of the same person, matched by shared clones.

The chain couples TRBV25-1 to TRBJ1-6; D is possibly TRBD1 (5 bases). Germline assignment: CDR1 MGHDK and CDR2 SYGVNS. The CDR3 runs to 12 residues. V gave up 4 bases and J gave up 9 bases, with 7 bases separating them. CDR3 loop: CASSVQGSPLHF. The CDR3 DNA reads as TGTGCCAGCAGTGTCCAGGGTTCACCCCTCCACTTT.

This clonotype was seen ten or more times. V usage is TRBV6-6 and J usage is TRBJ2-2, with TRBD1 matching 7 bases. Germline CDR1 is MNHNY and CDR2 is SVGAGI (reference sequence). The CDR3 spans 20 residues. Unmatched junction bases numbered 19, after V lost 4 bases and J lost 2 bases. CDR3 sequence: CASSSTPGQPSLTNTGELFF. In DNA form, the CDR3 reads TGTGCCAGCAGTTCGACACCGGGACAGCCCTCACTTACTAACACCGGGGAGCTGTTTTTT.

The sample holds many counts of this clonotype. The V and J genes are TRBV28 and TRBJ2-7; 9 nucleotides agree with TRBD2. With 7 bases clipped from V and 1 base from J, the junction kept 5 bases outside the gene matches. The germline gives CDR1 MDHEN, CDR2 SYDVKM. This CDR3 has 14 amino acids. CDR3 nucleotides: TGTGCCAGCAAGCCGGGACTAGCTTCCTACGAGCAGTACTTC. Protein: CASKPGLASYEQYF.

This clonotype was seen many times. This chain connects TRBV11-2 to TRBJ1-1; 9 bases align to TRBD1. V gave up 4 bases and J gave up 5 bases; unmatched junction bases: 8. The V gene's germline CDR1 is SGHAT and CDR2 FQNNGV. There are 15 residues in the CDR3. CDR3 amino acids: CASSSPTGGWTEAFF. As DNA, the CDR3 is TGTGCCAGCAGCTCCCCCACAGGGGGCTGGACTGAAGCTTTCTTT.

This clonotype was found many times. The chain recombines TRBV7-6 with TRBJ2-2; weak D call: TRBD2 (6 bases). CDR3 length: 16 residues. From germline, CDR1 is SGHVS and CDR2 FNYEAQ. Trimming removed 2 bases at V and 7 bases at J, with 17 bases between. This CDR3 reads CASSLIYGSGSGELFF. The CDR3 DNA follows: TGTGCCAGCAGCTTAATTTACGGGAGCGGTAGCGGGGAGCTGTTTTTT.

At least ten counts were recorded for this clonotype. This rearrangement joins TRBV30 to TRBJ2-2, with 7 bases identical to TRBD1. CDR3 length: 13 amino acids. J gave up 4 bases and V 3 bases, and 2 bases lay outside the gene matches. The germline CDR1 and CDR2 sequences are GTSNPN and SVGIG (reference sequence). The CDR3 region is CAWSRTGTGELFF. In DNA form, the CDR3 reads TGTGCCTGGAGCCGGACAGGCACCGGGGAGCTGTTTTTT.

This clonotype was counted many times. The rearrangement joins TRBV7-2 to TRBJ2-2; 7 bases align to TRBD2. Trimming at V came to 6 bases and at J to 1 base, leaving 5 bases not matched to a gene. The germline CDR1 and CDR2 sequences are SGHTA and FQGNSA. The CDR3 length is 15 residues. The CDR3 coding sequence is TGTGCCAGCAGTCGGACGGGAGGGAACACCGGGGAGCTGTTTTTT. It specifies CASSRTGGNTGELFF.

This clonotype was observed a handful of times. The V call is TRBV7-9, the J call TRBJ1-1, with 7 bases that match TRBD1. The CDR3 length is 14 residues. CDR1 and CDR2 from the germline V gene are SEHNR and FQNEAQ (reference sequence). Trimming removed 5 bases from V and 6 bases from J; junction bases left unmatched: 9. This CDR3 reads CASSPRDSTPEAFF. The CDR3 region has the DNA TGTGCCAGCAGCCCACGGGACAGTACCCCTGAAGCTTTCTTT.

This clonotype was counted at least ten times. The rearrangement joins TRBV27 to TRBJ1-2, with D perhaps matching TRBD1 (5 bases). The CDR3 loop spans 15 amino acids. CDR1 is MNHEY, CDR2 SMNVEV, per germline (reference sequence). V lost 2 bases and J lost 6, with 16 bases in between. CDR3 bases: TGTGCCAGCAGTTTAGGGGCAGGACTACGTCATGGCTACACCTTC. It specifies CASSLGAGLRHGYTF.